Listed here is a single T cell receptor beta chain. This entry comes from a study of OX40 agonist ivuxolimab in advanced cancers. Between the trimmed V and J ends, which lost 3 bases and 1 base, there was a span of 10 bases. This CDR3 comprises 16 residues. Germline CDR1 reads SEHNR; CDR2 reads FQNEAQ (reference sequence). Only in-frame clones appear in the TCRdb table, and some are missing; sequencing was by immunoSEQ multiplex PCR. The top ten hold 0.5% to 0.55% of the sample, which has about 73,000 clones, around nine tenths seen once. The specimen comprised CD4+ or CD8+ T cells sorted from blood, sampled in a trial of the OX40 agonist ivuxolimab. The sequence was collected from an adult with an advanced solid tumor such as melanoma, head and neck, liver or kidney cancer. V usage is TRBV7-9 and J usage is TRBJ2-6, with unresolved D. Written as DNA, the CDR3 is TGTGCCAGCAGCTTCCGTATCGGGTCTGGGGCCAACGTCCTGACTTTC. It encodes CASSFRIGSGANVLTF.